The 14 T cell receptor beta chains below all came from one sample that was sequenced in a study of blood T cell repertoires in COVID-19. Assay: immunoSEQ multiplex PCR; the TCRdb copy retains only in-frame clones and omits some. The sample consists of approximately 150,000 clones, about 91% of them appearing once. The sample was peripheral blood. The receptors here all came from a woman between 50 and 59 years old with acute or convalescent COVID-19.

This clone has more than one count but fewer than ten. CDR3 DNA: TGTGCCAGCAGTGACGGGACAGCACAAGAGACCCAGTACTTC. Translation: CASSDGTAQETQYF. The rearrangement uses TRBV2 and TRBJ2-5; 7 bases line up with TRBD1. V shed 3 bases and J 2 bases; nucleotides not matched to a gene: 3. This CDR3 contains 14 residues. Per the germline V gene, CDR1 is SNHLY and CDR2 is FYNNEI.

The CDR3 protein is CASSSQGGYTEAFF. CDR3 bases: TGTGCCAGCAGTTCCCAAGGGGGCTACACTGAAGCTTTCTTT. This chain uses TRBV27 with TRBJ1-1, with TRBD1 identical over 7 bases. Trimming cost V 4 bases and J 3 bases; bases outside gene matches: 5. The germline V gene has CDR1 MNHEY and CDR2 SMNVEV (reference sequence). The CDR3 extends over 14 amino acids.

This sequence joins TRBV6-1 and TRBJ1-6, with D perhaps matching TRBD1 (5 bases). This CDR3 spans 12 amino acids. The germline V gene encodes CDR1 MNHNS and CDR2 SASEGT. V was trimmed by 2 bases and J by 9 bases, leaving 5 bases between them. The CDR3 protein is CASSEQGSPLHF. CDR3 nucleotide sequence: TGTGCCAGCAGTGAACAGGGTTCACCCCTCCACTTT.

The chain employs TRBV19 and TRBJ2-1; possibly TRBD1 for D (6 bases). Germline CDR1 and CDR2: LNHDA and SQIVND (reference sequence). The V end lost 7 bases, the J end lost 12 bases, and 22 bases lay between the germline ends. CDR3 length: 14 amino acids. CDR3 sequence (DNA): TGTGCCAGTACTTTTGGGGGCAGGCTTGCTGGGCAGTTCTTC. Translated: CASTFGGRLAGQFF.

This clone was found once. The chain links TRBV27 to TRBJ1-2; 8 bases align to TRBD1. There are 16 residues in the CDR3. The V and J ends lost 4 bases and 4 bases, in that order; junction bases with no gene match: 11. Per germline, CDR1 MNHEY and CDR2 SMNVEV (reference sequence). CDR3 region: CASSSQGTGESYGYTF. CDR3 sequence (DNA): TGTGCCAGCAGTTCCCAAGGGACAGGAGAATCCTATGGCTACACCTTC.

This clone was observed a handful of times. V gene TRBV5-1 combines with J gene TRBJ1-5; 7 positions agree with TRBD1. The V gene's germline CDR1 is SGHRS and CDR2 YFSETQ. The CDR3 is 14 residues long. V lost 2 bases to trimming and J lost 3 bases; unmatched junction nucleotides: 2. The CDR3 is CASSLGGANQPQHF. The CDR3 DNA follows: TGCGCCAGCAGCTTAGGGGGCGCCAATCAGCCCCAGCATTTT.

The rearrangement joins TRBV9 to TRBJ1-6, with D tentatively TRBD1 (5 bases). V was cut by 5 bases and J by 0 bases, with 9 bases left in between. The CDR3 has 15 residues. Germline V gene sequence: CDR1 SGDLS, CDR2 YYNGEE. The CDR3 DNA reads TGTGCCAGCAGTGGGACTAGCTCCTATAATTCACCCCTCCACTTT. Its translation: CASSGTSSYNSPLHF.

This chain connects TRBV6-1 to TRBJ1-1, with D maybe TRBD1 (5 bases). The CDR3 is made up of 16 amino acids. CDR1 is MNHNS, CDR2 SASEGT, per germline. Deletions cut 1 base from V and 1 base from J, with 13 bases between. Here the CDR3 reads CASSEEQEGPNTEAFF. The CDR3 region has the DNA TGTGCCAGCAGTGAAGAACAGGAGGGGCCGAACACTGAAGCTTTCTTT.

This chain links TRBV10-3 with TRBJ2-3; D is uncertain. Germline loops: CDR1 ENHRY, CDR2 SYGVKD. This CDR3 region has 12 residues. Trimming took off 3 bases at V and 7 bases at J, with 8 bases between the two ends. This CDR3 reads CAISDSSHTQYF. CDR3 nucleotides: TGTGCCATCAGTGATAGTAGTCATACGCAGTATTTT.

This clone came up once. The chain has TRBV9 and TRBJ2-2; weak D call: TRBD2 (6 bases). Germline CDR1 and CDR2: SGDLS and YYNGEE. The CDR3 length is 16 residues. The ends were cut back, 1 base at V and 1 base at J, with 11 bases in the middle. The CDR3 DNA reads TGTGCCAGCAGCGTACTCGGGCGGGAGAACACCGGGGAGCTGTTTTTT. Protein product: CASSVLGRENTGELFF.

The chain employs TRBV12-5 and TRBJ2-3; D might be TRBD2 (5 bases). This CDR3 is built from 14 residues. V was clipped by 1 base and J by 11 bases, with 16 bases between them. CDR1 and CDR2 (germline): LGHNT, FRNRAP. The CDR3 reads CASGLGLTTDKQYF. The CDR3 DNA sequence: TGTGCTAGTGGTTTGGGCCTGACTACCGACAAGCAGTATTTT.

The chain employs TRBV7-9 and TRBJ2-7; 7 nucleotides align to TRBD2. Germline-derived CDR1 and CDR2 are SEHNR and FQNEAQ (reference sequence). Unmatched junction bases numbered 9, after V lost 1 base and J lost 3 bases. CDR3 length: 16 amino acids. The CDR3 protein is CASSLGSGSKIYEQYF. The DNA of the CDR3 is TGTGCCAGCAGCTTAGGTAGCGGGTCAAAAATCTACGAGCAGTACTTC.

The V and J genes are TRBV9 and TRBJ1-4; 8 bases match TRBD1. Unmatched junction bases numbered 4, after V lost 5 bases and J lost 4 bases. CDR1 is SGDLS and CDR2 is YYNGEE in the germline V gene. CDR3 size: 14 residues. CDR3 amino acids: CASSPGTGNEKLFF. The CDR3 coding sequence is TGTGCCAGCAGTCCCGGGACAGGTAATGAAAAACTGTTTTTT.

The chain uses TRBV11-3 and TRBJ2-5; 7 bases match TRBD1. After removal of 4 bases from V and 5 bases from J, the junction contained 1 base not matched to a gene. Germline V gene lookup returns CDR1 SGHNT and CDR2 YENEEA. The CDR3 has 12 amino acids. The CDR3 DNA follows: TGTGCCAGCAGCTCGGACAGGGAGACCCAGTACTTC. Protein sequence: CASSSDRETQYF.